This T cell receptor beta chain was sequenced for a study of T cells in Graves' hyperthyroidism and ophthalmopathy. The study, taken as a whole, reports: It was a median approximately 6.9 months before onset that the model predicted ophthalmopathy. Ophthalmopathy cases were set apart from stable hyperthyroidism by a 13 V-J model.

Lactation, pregnancy, other autoimmune disease or uncontrolled infection led to exclusion of patients. Diagnosing involved the use of clinical symptoms, serum thyroxine and TRAb, thyroid ultrasound and orbital computed tomography. RNA transcripts yielded amplified TCR beta CDR3 regions. HTBI primers drove first-round RT-PCR of the TCR CDR3. MiXCR, run by TCRdb on the multiplex PCR reads, gives a single entry per CDR3 protein. The sample shows nearly 600,000 distinct CDR3 sequences, 14% of them seen only once. In the case of this clonotype: Its matching antigen is unknown.

Germline V CDR1 and CDR2: MDHEN, SYDVKM. J lost 7 bases, V lost 0 bases, and 2 bases had no gene match. This CDR3 contains 14 residues. V gene TRBV28 combines with J gene TRBJ1-5, with 8 bases identical to TRBD1. This sequence was found in a woman between 18 and 29 years old with Graves' ophthalmopathy. The sample comprised blood. The CDR3 nucleotides are TGTGCCAGCAGTTTATGGACAGGGGTACAGCCCCAGCATTTT. The encoded protein is CASSLWTGVQPQHF.